The present T cell receptor (beta chain) was sequenced within a study of shared clonotypes between healthy human individuals. The length of the CDR3 is 17 residues. The germline V and J ends were trimmed by 1 base and 4 bases, with 20 bases remaining between them. Germline loops: CDR1 SGHVS, CDR2 FQNEAQ. Among the donors, all were Caucasian adults who lived in Nashville, Tennessee. Using immunoSEQ multiplex PCR, the repertoire was profiled, and TCRdb retains in-frame clones only, with some absent. The sample includes about 490,000 clones, around 79% of them seen just once. Broader study findings: The study sampled only blood, and tissue repertoires likely differ.

Points on this clone: Its antigen is undetermined.

The chain recombines TRBV7-8 with TRBJ2-7; D possibly corresponds to TRBD2 (5 bases). The clonotype was recovered from a middle-aged woman in good health. Some clones in this sample may be carry-over from other donors' samples. The sequenced sample was PBMCs. CDR3 protein: CASSLEVYQSSGYEQYF. The CDR3 DNA reads as TGTGCCAGCAGCTTAGAGGTTTACCAGTCCTCGGGGTACGAGCAGTACTTC. Full variable domain (missing parts from reference TRBV7-8 and TRBJ2-7): GAGVSQSPRYKVAKRGQDVALRCDPISGHVSLFWYQQALGQGPEFLTYFQNEAQLDKSGLPSDRFFAERPEGSVSTLKIQRTQQEDSAVYLCASSLEVYQSSGYEQYFGPGTRLTVT.